This is a list of T cell receptor beta chains from one sample in a study of T cell responses to AZD1222 COVID-19 vaccine. Profiling relied on immunoSEQ multiplex PCR, and the TCRdb table lists in-frame clones only, not all of them. The sample has some 150,000 clones, about 92% seen once; the top ten hold 2.5% to 4%. Specimen: peripheral blood, collected 28 days after the second AZD1222 dose. All receptors come from an adult who received the AZD1222 COVID-19 vaccine. CDR3s include the opening cysteine and the closing phenylalanine or tryptophan. The order of the fields is J gene, clone size, D gene, V gene, CDR3 DNA, CDR3 protein. A D gene is named only where the DNA matches it firmly. Clone size is stated in some rows and not others, as once, few, many or a class when expanded.

j_call: TRBJ1-2; clone_size: NA; d_call: TRBD1; v_call: TRBV6-1; cdr3_nt: TGTGCCAGCAGTGAAGATGGCAGGGGGATTGGCTATGGCTACACCTTC; cdr3_aa: CASSEDGRGIGYGYTF
j_call: TRBJ1-2; clone_size: NA; d_call: NA; v_call: TRBV6-5; cdr3_nt: TGTGCCAGCGGGCCCCTGCGGGGCTACACCTTC; cdr3_aa: CASGPLRGYTF
j_call: TRBJ1-6; clone_size: NA; d_call: NA; v_call: TRBV3-1/TRBV3-2; cdr3_nt: TGTGCCAGCAGCCCGACAGATTATAATTCACCCCTCCACTTT; cdr3_aa: CASSPTDYNSPLHF
j_call: TRBJ1-5; clone_size: NA; d_call: NA; v_call: TRBV7-2; cdr3_nt: TGTGCCAGCAGCTTAAAGAGCAATCAGCCCCAGCATTTT; cdr3_aa: CASSLKSNQPQHF
j_call: TRBJ2-7; clone_size: NA; d_call: TRBD2; v_call: TRBV3-1/TRBV3-2; cdr3_nt: TGTGCCAGCAGCCAAGATCTGGGACTAGCGGGAGGTAGTGACTACGAGCAGTACTTC; cdr3_aa: CASSQDLGLAGGSDYEQYF
j_call: TRBJ2-3; clone_size: NA; d_call: NA; v_call: TRBV4-1; cdr3_nt: TGCGCCAGCAGCCACCGGAGTATCGACACAGATACGCAGTATTTT; cdr3_aa: CASSHRSIDTDTQYF
j_call: TRBJ1-5; clone_size: once; d_call: NA; v_call: TRBV24-1; cdr3_nt: TGTGCCACCAGTGACTCCAGGGGCACTAGCGAGGGGCCCCAGCATTTT; cdr3_aa: CATSDSRGTSEGPQHF
j_call: TRBJ2-1; clone_size: once; d_call: NA; v_call: TRBV12-3/TRBV12-4; cdr3_nt: TGTGCCAGCAGTCCGGGTGTCCTCAATGAGCAGTTCTTC; cdr3_aa: CASSPGVLNEQFF
j_call: TRBJ2-2; clone_size: NA; d_call: TRBD2; v_call: TRBV6-1; cdr3_nt: TGTGCCAGCAGTGCCCGAGGGACTCCCTGGGGGGGCGGGGAGCTGTTTTTT; cdr3_aa: CASSARGTPWGGGELFF
j_call: TRBJ2-2; clone_size: NA; d_call: NA; v_call: TRBV5-1; cdr3_nt: TGCGCCAGCAGCGGTTACAATGAAGCCGGGGAGCTGTTTTTT; cdr3_aa: CASSGYNEAGELFF
j_call: TRBJ2-7; clone_size: NA; d_call: NA; v_call: TRBV27; cdr3_nt: TGTACCAGCAGTTTACGAGGTACTGGGGGCTACGAGCAGTACTTC; cdr3_aa: CTSSLRGTGGYEQYF
j_call: TRBJ2-1; clone_size: NA; d_call: NA; v_call: TRBV3-1/TRBV3-2; cdr3_nt: TGTGCCAGCAGCCAAGATTTACGGGGCAGGGGGTTCTTC; cdr3_aa: CASSQDLRGRGFF
j_call: TRBJ1-5; clone_size: NA; d_call: NA; v_call: TRBV7-3; cdr3_nt: TGTGCCAGCAGCCCCCCTCCCGGGGAGGGCAATCAGCCCCAGCATTTT; cdr3_aa: CASSPPPGEGNQPQHF
j_call: TRBJ1-2; clone_size: NA; d_call: TRBD1; v_call: TRBV7-2; cdr3_nt: TGTGCCAGCAGCTCGACAGGGGTTAACTATGGCTACACCTTC; cdr3_aa: CASSSTGVNYGYTF
j_call: TRBJ2-2; clone_size: NA; d_call: TRBD1; v_call: TRBV7-9; cdr3_nt: TGTGCCAGCAGCCCCTCGGACAGGCCGAACACCGGGGAGCTGTTTTTT; cdr3_aa: CASSPSDRPNTGELFF
j_call: TRBJ1-6; clone_size: NA; d_call: NA; v_call: TRBV7-9; cdr3_nt: TGTGCCAGCAGCTTAGGCGAGGGCTCCTATAATTCACCCCTCCACTTT; cdr3_aa: CASSLGEGSYNSPLHF
j_call: TRBJ1-5; clone_size: NA; d_call: TRBD1; v_call: TRBV27; cdr3_nt: TGTGCCAGCGGGGACAGGGATAGTGAGCCCCAGCATTTT; cdr3_aa: CASGDRDSEPQHF
j_call: TRBJ2-7; clone_size: NA; d_call: NA; v_call: TRBV21-1; cdr3_nt: TGTGCCAGCTCGGGACGGAGGGGGTTCTACGAGCAGTACTTC; cdr3_aa: CASSGRRGFYEQYF
j_call: TRBJ2-1; clone_size: once; d_call: TRBD2; v_call: TRBV3-1/TRBV3-2; cdr3_nt: TGTGCCAGCAGCCCCAAGCCGGGACTAGCGGGAGGGAGCTCCTACAATGAGCAGTTCTTC; cdr3_aa: CASSPKPGLAGGSSYNEQFF
j_call: TRBJ2-1; clone_size: NA; d_call: NA; v_call: TRBV7-3; cdr3_nt: TGTGCCAGCAGCTTAACGACCGGAGATGAGCAGTTCTTC; cdr3_aa: CASSLTTGDEQFF
j_call: TRBJ2-7; clone_size: NA; d_call: TRBD2; v_call: TRBV6-2/TRBV6-3; cdr3_nt: TGTGCCAGCAGTTACTCGAATTATCGGACTAGCGGAAACTACGAGCAGTACTTC; cdr3_aa: CASSYSNYRTSGNYEQYF
j_call: TRBJ2-7; clone_size: once; d_call: NA; v_call: TRBV7-2; cdr3_nt: TGTGCCAGCAGCTTAGCGAGGACAGAGAACCGGGACCAGAGCTCCTACGAGCAGTACTTC; cdr3_aa: CASSLARTENRDQSSYEQYF
j_call: TRBJ2-2; clone_size: NA; d_call: NA; v_call: TRBV9; cdr3_nt: TGTGCCAGCAGCGTAGGGGCACCGGATACCACCGGGGAGCTGTTTTTT; cdr3_aa: CASSVGAPDTTGELFF
j_call: TRBJ2-7; clone_size: NA; d_call: NA; v_call: TRBV19; cdr3_nt: TGTGCCAGTAGTATAGTTTCCACGAGCTACGAGCAGTACTTC; cdr3_aa: CASSIVSTSYEQYF
j_call: TRBJ2-5; clone_size: NA; d_call: NA; v_call: TRBV5-1; cdr3_nt: TGCGCCAGCAGCTTGGAAGGGCTTCGGGAGACCCAGTACTTC; cdr3_aa: CASSLEGLRETQYF